The 28 T cell receptor beta chains below come from one sample, sequenced in a study of metastatic and nonmetastatic thyroid tumors. Ahead of thyroid surgery, no patient had received treatment of any kind. MiXCR was used by TCRdb to re-call the PCR reads. The sample has approximately 34,000 clones, approximately 20% seen once. The sample comprised blood. Receptors originate from a female donor with papillary thyroid cancer or a benign thyroid nodule (not recorded which). Some clones in this sample may be carry-over from other donors' samples.

The rearrangement uses TRBV7-2 and TRBJ1-1, with a weak D call TRBD1 (6 bases). V lost 2 bases and J 3 bases, leaving 22 bases between the germline ends. The CDR3 consists of 18 residues. Per the germline V gene, CDR1 is SGHTA and CDR2 is FQGNSA. Here the CDR3 reads CASSLCGVWGAWDTEAFF. The CDR3 coding sequence is TGTGCCAGCAGCTTATGCGGAGTTTGGGGGGCCTGGGACACTGAAGCTTTCTTT.

This clone appeared many times. The chain combines TRBV5-1 with TRBJ2-1; TRBD1 is a possible D gene (7 bases). Trimming removed 3 bases from V and 2 bases from J, with 18 bases in between. The CDR3 contains 17 residues. Germline V CDR1 and CDR2: SGHRS, YFSETQ. The CDR3 nucleotides read TGCGCCAGCAGCTCTGCAGGGGGGACGCCAGCCTACAATGAGCAGTTCTTC. It encodes CASSSAGGTPAYNEQFF.

This clone was detected ten times or more. The rearrangement joins TRBV15 to TRBJ2-5; 10 positions agree with TRBD2. The CDR3 spans 15 residues. V lost 1 base, J lost 3 bases, and 2 bases stayed unmatched. Germline V lookup: CDR1 LNHNV, CDR2 YYDKDF (reference sequence). In DNA, the CDR3 is TGTGCCACCAGCAGAGCTAGCGGGGGTGAAGAGACCCAGTACTTC. As protein: CATSRASGGEETQYF.

This clone was observed many times. A much larger clonotype is one base distant, so this may be a read error. CDR3 in DNA: TGTGCCGGCAACCCGGGACTAACAGATACGCAGTATTTT. This gives the protein CAGNPGLTDTQYF. The chain has TRBV12-3 or TRBV12-4 and TRBJ2-3; TRBD2 matches at 7 bases. The CDR3 spans 13 residues. The junction had 8 bases not matched to a gene; V was cut back by 11 bases and J by 3 bases.

This clone was observed many times. The identical CDR3 is also encoded by other nucleotide sequences in the sample. The CDR3 DNA follows: TGTGCCAGTAGGATGTCGTACCAAGAGACCCAGTACTTC. Its protein product is CASRMSYQETQYF. The V and J genes are TRBV19 and TRBJ2-5; D not resolved. The V end was cut by 6 bases, the J end by 0 bases, with 8 bases between. The CDR3 length is 13 residues. Germline CDR1 LNHDA, CDR2 SQIVND (reference sequence).

This clone occurred once. Germline and junction disagree at one end, which may indicate a read error. The chain has TRBV7-9 and TRBJ2-7, with 10 bases fitting TRBD2. This CDR3 spans 14 amino acids. Germline CDR1 reads SEHNR; CDR2 reads FQNEAQ (reference sequence). The CDR3 reads CASEPPSGGYEHYF. DNA for the CDR3: TGTGCCAGCGAGCCTCCTAGCGGGGGTTACGAGCATTACTTC.

The chain employs TRBV6-1 and TRBJ1-3; 7 positions agree with TRBD1. Germline V gene data show CDR1 as MNHNS and CDR2 as SASEGT. Trimming removed 5 bases from V and 0 bases from J; junction bases left unmatched: 1. CDR3 size: 14 residues. As DNA, the CDR3 is TGTGCCAGCAGTACAGGGGACTCTGGAAACACCATATATTTT. It specifies CASSTGDSGNTIYF.

This clone was seen a few times. The CDR3, as DNA: TGTGTCATCAGCCGGGCCGAGGAGGCTGAAGCTTTCTTT. It codes for CVISRAEEAEAFF. The chain is built from TRBV6-1 and TRBJ1-1; D gene ambiguous. Germline V gene sequence: CDR1 MNHNS, CDR2 SASEGT. The CDR3 loop spans 13 amino acids.

Many counts were recorded for this clone. The chain joins TRBV11-2 to TRBJ2-5, with no clear D. Germline loops: CDR1 SGHAT, CDR2 FQNNGV. This CDR3 has 13 residues. Between the trimmed V and J ends, which lost 2 bases and 3 bases, there was a span of 7 bases. The CDR3 region is CASSLWGKETQYF. As DNA, the CDR3 is TGTGCCAGCAGCTTATGGGGAAAAGAGACCCAGTACTTC. The full variable domain, with the rest looked up from reference TRBV11-2 and TRBJ2-5, is EAGVAQSPRYKIIEKRQSVAFWCNPISGHATLYWYQQILGQGPKLLIQFQNNGVVDDSQLPKDRFSAERLKGVDSTLKIQPAKLEDSAVYLCASSLWGKETQYFGPGTRLLVL.

The chain carries TRBV11-2 and TRBJ1-4, with TRBD1 matching over 10 bases. The CDR3 covers 17 residues. Trimming cost V 4 bases and J 8 bases; bases outside gene matches: 13. Looked up from germline, CDR1 is SGHAT and CDR2 is FQNNGV. CDR3 residues: CASSSPKGGQGQEKLFF. In nucleotides, the CDR3 is TGTGCCAGCAGCTCCCCCAAAGGGGGACAGGGGCAAGAAAAACTGTTTTTT.

This clone was counted ten times or more. This CDR3 is CASRWTASYNEQFF. The CDR3 nucleotides read TGCGCCAGCAGGTGGACAGCCTCCTACAATGAGCAGTTCTTC. This chain connects TRBV4-1 to TRBJ2-1; the D gene is possibly TRBD1 (6 bases). Trimming took off 6 bases at V and 0 bases at J, with 9 bases between the two ends. There are 14 residues in the CDR3. Germline V lookup: CDR1 MGHRA, CDR2 YSYEKL.

This clone was observed many times. The chain links TRBV3-1 to TRBJ1-4; tentative D call: TRBD1 (5 bases). CDR1 and CDR2 from the germline V gene are LGHDT and YNNKEL (reference sequence). The CDR3 totals 15 residues. Trimming removed 4 bases from V and 0 bases from J, with 9 bases in between. The chain's CDR3 is CASSRDRATNEKLFF. In nucleotides, the CDR3 is TGTGCCAGCAGCCGGGACCGAGCAACTAATGAAAAACTGTTTTTT.

About this clone itself: Relative to the germline gene, one junction end is altered; a read error may explain this. The chain employs TRBV5-1 and TRBJ2-2; D is perhaps TRBD1 (6 bases). CDR1 SGHRS and CDR2 YFSETQ come from the germline V gene. The length of the CDR3 is 15 residues. The CDR3 sequence: CASSTRTENTGEQFF. In nucleotides, the CDR3 is TGCGCAAGCAGCACTAGGACAGAGAACACCGGGGAGCAGTTTTTT.

This clone was recorded many times. The rearrangement joins TRBV11-2 to TRBJ2-3; the match to TRBD1 covers 7 bases. The CDR3 consists of 16 residues. Trimming took 7 bases from V and 0 from J; bases not matched to a gene: 10. CDR1 and CDR2 (germline): SGHAT, FQNNGV. CDR3 bases: TGTGCCAGCACCAGCTTGAGGGGACAGAGCACAGATACGCAGTATTTT. Residues: CASTSLRGQSTDTQYF.

This chain joins TRBV7-3 and TRBJ2-7, with 8 positions matching TRBD1. Germline trimming cut 5 bases from V and 2 bases from J; bases unmatched to any gene: 8. Germline CDR1 is SGHTA and CDR2 is FQGTGA. The CDR3 contains 15 residues. This CDR3 reads CASSQQGGRPYEQYF. CDR3 nucleotides: TGTGCCAGCAGCCAACAGGGGGGCCGCCCCTACGAGCAGTACTTC.

This clone was picked up many times. This chain connects TRBV28 to TRBJ2-3; D is ambiguous. V was trimmed by 4 bases and J by 2 bases, leaving 4 bases between them. This CDR3 region has 12 residues. The germline V gene has CDR1 MDHEN and CDR2 SYDVKM. CDR3 region: CASSSPTDTQYF. The CDR3 DNA sequence: TGTGCCAGCAGTTCGCCCACAGATACGCAGTATTTT.

This clone occurred a few times. One base away lies a much larger clone, so this may be a sequencing read error. J is TRBJ2-5 and V is TRBV5-8; 7 bases map to TRBD1. Germline values: CDR1 SGHTS, CDR2 YDEGEE. The length of the CDR3 is 15 residues. CDR3 amino acids: CANSLAGQARETQYF. CDR3 DNA sequence: TGTGCCAACAGCTTGGCCGGACAGGCGAGGGAGACCCAGTACTTC.

This clone has a count of ten or more. The chain joins TRBV28 to TRBJ1-5, with D maybe TRBD1 (5 bases). Germline values: CDR1 MDHEN, CDR2 SYDVKM. The CDR3 totals 14 residues. The V end lost 3 bases, the J end lost 2 bases, and 8 bases lay between the germline ends. In nucleotides, the CDR3 is TGTGCCAGCAGTTTCGGGACTCGCAATCAGCCCCAGCATTTT. Residues: CASSFGTRNQPQHF.

This sequence joins TRBV4-2 and TRBJ1-5; D gene uncertain. Germline CDR1 LGHNA, CDR2 YNFKEQ. CDR3 length: 15 residues. V lost 0 bases to trimming and J lost 7 bases, with 13 bases between them. CDR3 region: CASSQESSGSQPQHF. The CDR3, as DNA: TGTGCCAGCAGCCAAGAGAGTAGTGGGAGCCAGCCCCAGCATTTT.

In its sample, this clone was seen many times. This chain links TRBV19 with TRBJ1-6; 7 nucleotides agree with TRBD1. CDR1 LNHDA and CDR2 SQIVND come from the germline V gene (reference sequence). The CDR3 totals 15 residues. Trimming cost V 5 bases and J 7 bases; bases outside gene matches: 8. In nucleotides, the CDR3 is TGTGCCAGTAGTCGAGACAGGGTCAGAAATTCACCCCTCCACTTT. It codes for CASSRDRVRNSPLHF.

By sample share, this clone is medium-sized. V is TRBV6-5 and J is TRBJ2-2; 9 nucleotides match TRBD1. The CDR3 loop spans 16 amino acids. V was pared by 3 bases and J by 4 bases, with 6 bases of the junction left unmatched. CDR1 is MNHEY, CDR2 SVGAGI, per germline. CDR3 DNA sequence: TGTGCCAGCAGTTATCGTACAGGGGGCGGCACCGGGGAGCTGTTTTTT. The encoded protein is CASSYRTGGGTGELFF.

This clone was picked up many times. This chain uses TRBV7-6 with TRBJ2-1; tentative D call: TRBD1 (6 bases). V was shortened by 5 bases and J by 6 bases, with 17 bases between the two germline ends. This CDR3 region has 15 residues. The germline V gene has CDR1 SGHVS and CDR2 FNYEAQ. The CDR3 here is CASSRQPDRSNEQFF. CDR3 DNA sequence: TGTGCCAGCAGCCGGCAACCGGACAGAAGCAATGAGCAGTTCTTC.

This clone was observed many times. This rearrangement joins TRBV6-1 to TRBJ1-5; a possible D gene is TRBD1 (6 bases). V was trimmed by 7 bases and J by 4 bases, leaving 11 bases between them. There are 13 residues in the CDR3. Germline V gene lookup returns CDR1 MNHNS and CDR2 SASEGT. CDR3 region: CASTEGGNQPQHF. CDR3 DNA sequence: TGTGCCAGCACCGAGGGGGGGAATCAGCCCCAGCATTTT.

This clone was seen a few times. This chain links TRBV18 with TRBJ2-7; 11 bases are shared with TRBD1. Germline V gene lookup returns CDR1 KGHSH and CDR2 LQKENI. The CDR3 runs to 15 residues. The ends lost 2 bases at V and 2 bases at J; junction bases unmatched: 2. The CDR3 region has the DNA TGTGCCAGCTCACCAGGACAGGGGGCACCCTACGAGCAGTACTTC. Protein product: CASSPGQGAPYEQYF.

This clone was seen many times. V usage is TRBV20-1 and J usage is TRBJ2-3; D call uncertain. V lost 5 bases and J lost 3, with 9 bases in between. CDR1 is DFQATT, CDR2 SNEGSKA, per germline (reference sequence). This CDR3 has 12 amino acids. This CDR3 reads CSALDVTDTQYF. The DNA of the CDR3 is TGCAGTGCTTTGGACGTTACAGATACGCAGTATTTT.

This clone occurred many times. The chain joins TRBV5-1 to TRBJ1-6; D may be TRBD1 (6 bases). The CDR3 has 17 residues. Trimming removed 2 bases at V and 0 bases at J, with 12 bases between. In germline, CDR1 is SGHRS, CDR2 YFSETQ. The CDR3, as DNA: TGCGCCAGCAGCTTCGGGACGGACAGCTCCTATAATTCACCCCTCCACTTT. Amino acid sequence: CASSFGTDSSYNSPLHF.

The rearrangement joins TRBV6-1 to TRBJ2-7, with 8 nucleotides matching TRBD1. The CDR3 runs 16 residues. Germline CDR1 is MNHNS and CDR2 is SASEGT. The ends lost 5 bases at V and 2 bases at J; junction bases unmatched: 11. The DNA for the CDR3 is TGTGCCAGCAGTAGAGAGGGGACAGGTGGCCCCTACGAGCAGTACTTC. Its translation is CASSREGTGGPYEQYF.

The sample holds many counts of this clone. J is TRBJ1-2 and V is TRBV4-1, with a weak D call TRBD1 (6 bases). Trimming took 0 bases from V and 2 from J, leaving 13 bases between them. This CDR3 has 16 amino acids. Germline CDR1 and CDR2: MGHRA and YSYEKL. In nucleotides, the CDR3 is TGCGCCAGCAGCCAAGAGGGGGGCCTCATCAACTATGGCTACACCTTC. Encoded protein: CASSQEGGLINYGYTF.